This T cell receptor beta chain stems from a study of T cell repertoires in cytomegalovirus infection. Study details: CMV epitopes that were recently identified and HLA-C-restricted were used alongside well-studied HLA-B-restricted ones. In public TCR beta signatures, there were indications of both CMV infection and matching HLA type.

TCRdb passed the reads through MiXCR, listing each CDR3 protein once. The sample yields around 800,000 distinct CDR3 sequences, approximately 30% seen once. As concerns this clonotype: Its antigen is undetermined.

The CDR3 runs 14 residues. The germline V gene has CDR1 SGHVS and CDR2 FNYEAQ. Trimming at V came to 6 bases and at J to 5 bases, leaving 5 bases not matched to a gene. Sequenced material: cultured CD8+ T cells from PBMCs, taken from culture after CMV antigen stimulation. The V call is TRBV7-6, the J call TRBJ2-2; 8 bases match TRBD1. The origin of this receptor is a human donor in good health (CMV status not recorded). Some clones in this sample may be carry-over from other donors' samples. CDR3 DNA sequence: TGTGCCAGCAGACGGGACAGGCGAACCGGGGAGCTGTTTTTT. This sequence encodes CASRRDRRTGELFF.